In this sample, the clone carrying this T cell receptor beta chain turned up many times. CDR3 and TCR beta VDJ profiling relied on genomic DNA as the template. TCRdb re-called the reads with MiXCR, one entry per CDR3 protein. The sample holds about 190,000 distinct CDR3 sequences, around 66% seen once. The sample originates from a study of CD8+CD57+ T cells in acquired aplastic anemia. Overall study: Average DNA yield from sorted CD4+ and CD8+ cells was approximately 3 ug.

Per germline, CDR1 PRHDT and CDR2 FYEKMQ (reference sequence). V lost 3 bases and J lost 4; bases outside the gene matches: 8. The CDR3 loop spans 16 amino acids. The chain is built from TRBV13 and TRBJ2-5; 10 nucleotides align to TRBD1. This clonotype was obtained from a human donor with severe aplastic anemia or a healthy control (not recorded which). The sample taken for sequencing was sorted CD4+, CD8+, or CD8+CD57+ T cells (not recorded which) from PBMCs. The CDR3 nucleotides are TGTGCCAGCAGCTTTCATCTGACAGGGGGCCTAGAGACCCAGTACTTC. It codes for CASSFHLTGGLETQYF. Full variable domain (remainder filled in from reference TRBV13 and TRBJ2-5): AAGVIQSPRHLIKEKRETATLKCYPIPRHDTVYWYQQGPGQDPQFLISFYEKMQSDKGSIPDRFSAQQFSDYHSELNMSSLELGDSALYFCASSFHLTGGLETQYFGPGTRLLVL.